This paragraph covers one T cell receptor beta chain sequence. Antigen unknown. The V gene's germline CDR1 is LNHDA and CDR2 SQIVND (reference sequence). Trimming took off 8 bases at V and 4 bases at J, with 17 bases between the two ends. This CDR3 has 14 amino acids. These data come from a study of T cell responses to AZD1222 COVID-19 vaccine. Overall study findings and caveats: Vaccine-associated CD4 TCRs spanned spike, dominant at 160-218 and 743-854. The study found Spike-specific TCR breadth and depth rose after two AZD1222 doses. Most donors were white British, females outnumbered males, and clonal diversity was possibly underestimated.

Profiled with immunoSEQ multiplex PCR; TCRdb holds only in-frame clones, not every one. The sample lists approximately 150,000 clones, 90% occurring once. Both about-4-week and about-12-week second-dose recipients were combined. V usage is TRBV19 and J usage is TRBJ1-2; D ambiguous. The specimen comprised peripheral blood, sampled 28 days after the second AZD1222 dose. The clonotype was recovered from an adult who received the AZD1222 COVID-19 vaccine. CDR3 sequence reads: CASLRFDTSYGYTF. CDR3 nucleotide sequence: TGTGCCAGTTTGCGATTTGATACGAGCTATGGCTACACCTTC.